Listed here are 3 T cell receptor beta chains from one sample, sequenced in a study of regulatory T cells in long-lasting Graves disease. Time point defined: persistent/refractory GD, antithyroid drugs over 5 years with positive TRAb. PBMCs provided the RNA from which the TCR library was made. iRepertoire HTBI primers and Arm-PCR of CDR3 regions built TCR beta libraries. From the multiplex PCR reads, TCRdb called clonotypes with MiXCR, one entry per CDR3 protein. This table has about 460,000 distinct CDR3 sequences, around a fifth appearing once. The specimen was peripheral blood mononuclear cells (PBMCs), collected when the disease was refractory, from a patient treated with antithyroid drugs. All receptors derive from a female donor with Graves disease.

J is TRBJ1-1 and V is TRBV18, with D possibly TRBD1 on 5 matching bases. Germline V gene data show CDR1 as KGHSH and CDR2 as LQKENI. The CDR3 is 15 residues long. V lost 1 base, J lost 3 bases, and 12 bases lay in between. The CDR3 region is CASSPRQAGDTEAFF. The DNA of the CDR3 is TGTGCCAGCTCACCACGGCAGGCGGGGGACACTGAAGCTTTCTTT.

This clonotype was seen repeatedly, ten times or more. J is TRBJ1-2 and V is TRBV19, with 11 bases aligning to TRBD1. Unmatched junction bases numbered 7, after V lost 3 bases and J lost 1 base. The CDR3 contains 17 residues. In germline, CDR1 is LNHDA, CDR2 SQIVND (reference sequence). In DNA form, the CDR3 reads TGTGCCAGTAGTATGGGGACAGGGGGGGATGGTAACTATGGCTACACCTTC. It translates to CASSMGTGGDGNYGYTF.

The CDR3 protein is CASSRTRQGVETQYF. The CDR3 coding sequence is TGCGCCAGCAGCCGGACACGACAGGGGGTAGAGACCCAGTACTTC. This rearrangement joins TRBV4-1 to TRBJ2-5; 9 nucleotides agree with TRBD1. The CDR3 consists of 15 residues. V gave up 4 bases and J gave up 4 bases; unmatched junction bases: 7. Germline V gene lookup returns CDR1 MGHRA and CDR2 YSYEKL.